The table lists the clone carrying this TCR beta chain with a few counts. The antigen remains undetermined. Every participating donor contributed 7.5 to 10 milliliters of peripheral blood through a draw. For the second PCR, which ran for about 7 to 11 cycles, a sample-barcoded 5' primer and a J-beta primer mix were used. Each CDR3 protein is one row after TCRdb ran MiXCR on the 5' RACE reads. The sample lists 600,000 to 800,000 distinct CDR3 sequences; under 65% were seen once. This CDR3 contains 13 residues. Germline V CDR1 and CDR2: ENHRY, SYGVKD. V was trimmed by 7 bases and J by 4 bases, leaving 10 bases between them. This sample stems from a study of blood T cells in healthy people across ages. Findings and limits, study-wide: Bulk PBMC profiling left naive and antigen-experienced comparisons inconclusive. The study found TCR beta diversity correlated strongly with naive T cell percentage.

The genes are TRBV10-3 and TRBJ2-2; no firm D call. This clonotype was sampled from a woman aged 80 or over in good health. Sequencing input: blood. CDR3 in amino acids: CAIKASPTGELFF. DNA for the CDR3: TGTGCCATCAAGGCTAGTCCCACCGGGGAGCTGTTTTTT.